This entry concerns a single T cell receptor (beta chain). Its target is unknown. Trimming removed 6 bases from V and 1 base from J, with 10 bases in between. This CDR3 contains 13 residues. Germline CDR1 is SQVTM and CDR2 is ANQGSEA. MiXCR, run by TCRdb on the multiplex PCR reads, gives a single entry per CDR3 protein. The repertoire includes about 15,000 distinct CDR3 sequences, around half of them detected once, and over 15% sits in the top ten. This specimen comes from a study of breast tumors, draining lymph nodes, adjacent tissues. Study-wide points: Tumor repertoires ranked between lymph nodes and nontumor tissue in diversity, with V and J gene preferences.

The chain is built from TRBV29-1 and TRBJ1-5, with a possible D match to TRBD1 (5 bases). The TCR comes from a female donor with breast cancer. Some clones in this sample may be carry-over from other donors' samples. Sequencing was carried out using tumor-adjacent breast tissue. The CDR3 bases are TGCAGCGTAAGCAGGGAAAGCAATCAGCCCCAGCATTTT. It translates to CSVSRESNQPQHF.